The 9 T cell receptor beta chains reported below all come from one sample, sequenced in a study of early stage breast cancer tumors. Profiling relied on immunoSEQ multiplex PCR, and the TCRdb table lists in-frame clones only, not all of them. The top ten clones hold about 3.6% of a sample with around 71,000 clones, roughly 84% of them seen once. Sequencing input: blood. Every receptor here comes from a person between 60 and 70 years old with breast cancer.

This rearrangement joins TRBV21-1 to TRBJ1-5. TRBV21-1 is a pseudogene segment. The CDR3 totals 16 residues. This chain's CDR3 is CASSPLPGSPMGPQHF. In DNA, the CDR3 is TGTGCCAGCAGCCCGCTACCCGGCAGCCCAATGGGGCCCCAGCATTTT.

The rearrangement joins TRBV9 to TRBJ2-7; TRBD2 matches 7 bases. Germline V lookup: CDR1 SGDLS, CDR2 YYNGEE. The CDR3 is 11 residues long. V shed 4 bases, J shed 6 bases, and the junction held 1 base outside the gene matches. CDR3 nucleotides: TGTGCCAGCAGCCAGCGGGGCGAGCAGTACTTC. Translation: CASSQRGEQYF.

This clone was detected only a few times. The CDR3 sequence: CASSFVAGELFF. In DNA, the CDR3 is TGTGCCAGCAGTTTTGTGGCCGGGGAGCTGTTTTTT. V is TRBV28 and J is TRBJ2-2; no definite D call. Germline V gives CDR1 MDHEN, CDR2 SYDVKM. Trimming removed 3 bases from V and 6 bases from J, with 5 bases in between. This CDR3 has 12 amino acids.

V gene TRBV11-1 combines with J gene TRBJ2-1; 10 positions match TRBD2. Germline-derived CDR1 and CDR2 are SGHAT and FQDESV (reference sequence). V dropped 5 bases and J dropped 4; count of bases not matched to a gene: 5. The CDR3 sequence is 15 residues long. DNA for the CDR3: TGTGCCAGCAGCCCTCGAGCGGGAGGGTACAATGAGCAGTTCTTC. It translates to CASSPRAGGYNEQFF.

This clone was seen more than once but under ten times. This sequence joins TRBV7-9 and TRBJ2-3; a weak D match, TRBD1 (6 bases). The V end lost 4 bases, the J end lost 1 base, and 15 bases lay between the germline ends. The germline CDR1 and CDR2 sequences are SEHNR and FQNEAQ (reference sequence). The CDR3 loop spans 16 amino acids. The CDR3: CASSSLGQTGTDTQYF. The DNA for the CDR3 is TGTGCCAGCAGCTCCCTCGGACAGACAGGCACAGATACGCAGTATTTT.

This clone was seen more than once but under ten times. The DNA of the CDR3 is TGTGCGACGCGAGAGGGTAAGACTTTCTTT. Encoded protein: CATREGKTFF. The chain carries TRBV25-1 and TRBJ1-1; D is undetermined. The germline gives CDR1 MGHDK, CDR2 SYGVNS. The length of the CDR3 is 10 residues. The variable domain in full, with the rest retrieved from reference TRBV25-1 and TRBJ1-1, is EADIYQTPRYLVIGTGKKITLECSQTMGHDKMYWYQQDPGMELHLIHYSYGVNSTEKGDLSSESTVSRIRTEHFPLTLESARPSHTSQYLCATREGKTFFGQGTRLTVV.

This clone was detected a few times. At the DNA level, this CDR3 is encoded by other sequences in the same sample as well. As DNA, the CDR3 is TGTGCCAGCAGCTTGGCGGACAGTTCCAATCAGCCCCAGCATTTT. Residues: CASSLADSSNQPQHF. The chain uses TRBV5-5 and TRBJ1-5; D might be TRBD1 (6 bases). The germline gives CDR1 SGHKS, CDR2 YYEKEE (reference sequence). The CDR3 covers 15 residues. Trimming removed 0 bases from V and 3 bases from J, with 10 bases in between.

This clone was observed once. The chain employs TRBV7-8 and TRBJ2-7; 7 nucleotides match TRBD2. Germline V lookup: CDR1 SGHVS, CDR2 FQNEAQ. The ends lost 4 bases at V and 13 bases at J; junction bases unmatched: 7. This CDR3 has 11 amino acids. The CDR3: CASSSTGGEYF. CDR3 coding DNA: TGTGCCAGCAGCTCGACTGGGGGGGAATACTTC. Based on the CDR3 plus reference TRBV7-8 and TRBJ2-7, the full variable domain is GAGVSQSPRYKVAKRGQDVALRCDPISGHVSLFWYQQALGQGPEFLTYFQNEAQLDKSGLPSDRFFAERPEGSVSTLKIQRTQQEDSAVYLCASSSTGGEYFGPGTRLTVT.

V and J are TRBV18 and TRBJ2-1; D is uncertain. The ends were cut back, 3 bases at V and 9 bases at J, with 12 bases in the middle. CDR3 length equals 13 residues. Germline assignment: CDR1 KGHSH and CDR2 LQKENI. CDR3 sequence (DNA): TGTGCCAGCTCACCCGGTCGCAACGGTGAGCAGTTCTTC. This codes for CASSPGRNGEQFF.